This T cell receptor beta chain appears in the sequencing data of a study of radiotherapy plus CTLA-4 blockade in lung cancer. The protocol was immunoSEQ multiplex PCR, while the TCRdb copy is restricted to in-frame clones and leaves out a portion. Counted here are 70,000 to 95,000 clones, 70% to 90% occurring once; the ten biggest clones make up 16%. Lung cancer patients with chemo-refractory metastatic non-small-cell disease were given focal radiation plus CTLA-4 blockade with ipilimumab. CDR1 is SEHNR and CDR2 is FQNEAQ in the germline V gene (reference sequence). Trimming removed 6 bases from V and 9 bases from J; junction bases left unmatched: 18. The CDR3 runs 17 residues.

Sequencing was performed on peripheral blood, taken from a patient treated with radiotherapy plus ipilimumab. This receptor was taken from a human donor with non-small cell lung cancer that progressed on radiotherapy plus ipilimumab. The chain uses TRBV7-9 and TRBJ2-1; 9 nucleotides match TRBD2. CDR3 DNA: TGTGCCAGCAGGTGGGCTAGCGGGGACCTACTTATTGGTGAGCAGTTCTTC. Translating gives CASRWASGDLLIGEQFF.